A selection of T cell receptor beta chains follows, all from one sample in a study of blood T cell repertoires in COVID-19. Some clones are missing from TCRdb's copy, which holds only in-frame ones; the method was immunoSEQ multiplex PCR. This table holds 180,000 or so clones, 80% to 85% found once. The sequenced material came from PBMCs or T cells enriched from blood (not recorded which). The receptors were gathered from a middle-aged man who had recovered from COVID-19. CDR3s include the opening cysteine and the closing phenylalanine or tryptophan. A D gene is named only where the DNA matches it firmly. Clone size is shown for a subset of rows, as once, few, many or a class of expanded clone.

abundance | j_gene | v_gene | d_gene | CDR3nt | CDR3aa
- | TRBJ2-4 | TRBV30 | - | TGTGCCTGGGGCAAACAATTAGCCAAAAACATTCAGTACTTC | CAWGKQLAKNIQYF
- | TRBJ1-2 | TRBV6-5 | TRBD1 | TGTGCCAGCAGTTACTCGAAAGGGGGCGACGGTGGCTACACCTTC | CASSYSKGGDGGYTF
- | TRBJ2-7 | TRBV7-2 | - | TGTGCCAGCAGCTTAGAGGGGCTCTCGATGGGCGAGCAGTACTTC | CASSLEGLSMGEQYF
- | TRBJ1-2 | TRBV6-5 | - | TGTGCCAGCAGTTACTTATCCGGGAACTATGGCTACACCTTC | CASSYLSGNYGYTF
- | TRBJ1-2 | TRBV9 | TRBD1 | TGTGCCAGCAGCGTAGGGACAGGGGACTATGGCTACACCTTC | CASSVGTGDYGYTF
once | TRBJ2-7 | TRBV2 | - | TGTGCCAGCAGAGGGGGAAGCTACGAGCAGTACTTC | CASRGGSYEQYF
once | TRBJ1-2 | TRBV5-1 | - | TGCGCCAGCAGCTTCCTTTCCTCAGGGGAATTGGGCTATGGCTACACCTTC | CASSFLSSGELGYGYTF
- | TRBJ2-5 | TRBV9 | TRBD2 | TGTGCCAGCAGCGTAGCGGGCGGGGGGGCCGAGACCCAGTACTTC | CASSVAGGGAETQYF
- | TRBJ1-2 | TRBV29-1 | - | TGCAGCGTTGCAAGGGGCCCCAACTATGGCTACACCTTC | CSVARGPNYGYTF
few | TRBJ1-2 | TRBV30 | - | TGTGCCTGGAGTGTAGACAGAGCTAACTATGGCTACACCTTC | CAWSVDRANYGYTF
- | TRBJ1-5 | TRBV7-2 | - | TGTGCCAGCAGCGCAACGCTACAGGGTCAGCCCCAGCATTTT | CASSATLQGQPQHF
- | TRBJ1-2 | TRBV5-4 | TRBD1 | TGTGCCAGCAGCTTACCGGGACAGCCTGGCTACACCTTC | CASSLPGQPGYTF
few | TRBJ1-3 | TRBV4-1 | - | TGCGCCAGCAGCCAAGACGGGGTCTCTGGAAACACCATATATTTT | CASSQDGVSGNTIYF
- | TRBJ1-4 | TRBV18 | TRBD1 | TGTGCCAGCTCACCTCGACAGGGGGAGAGAGAAAAACTGTTTTTT | CASSPRQGEREKLFF
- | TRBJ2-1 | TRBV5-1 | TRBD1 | TGCGCCAGCAGCTGGGGGATAGGACAGGGTCGGGATGAGCAGTTCTTC | CASSWGIGQGRDEQFF
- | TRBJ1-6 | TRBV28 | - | TGTGCCAGCAATGTAGGCAGGATGGGTTCACCCCTCCACTTT | CASNVGRMGSPLHF
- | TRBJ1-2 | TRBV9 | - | TGTGCCAGCAGCGCCAACCGGGACTCCTACTATGGCTACACCTTC | CASSANRDSYYGYTF
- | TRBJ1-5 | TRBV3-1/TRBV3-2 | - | TGTGCCAGCAGCCTGGGAGCAGGCTCCGGTCAGCCCCAGCATTTT | CASSLGAGSGQPQHF
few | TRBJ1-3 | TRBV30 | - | TGTGCCTGGGTCCGGGGTCGCCGAAACACCATATATTTT | CAWVRGRRNTIYF
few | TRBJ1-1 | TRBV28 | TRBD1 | TGTGCCAGCGGGACAGGGACCATGAACACTGAAGCTTTCTTT | CASGTGTMNTEAFF
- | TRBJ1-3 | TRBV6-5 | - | TGTGCCAGCAGTCGTCTCCGCGGCTCTGGAAACACCATATATTTT | CASSRLRGSGNTIYF
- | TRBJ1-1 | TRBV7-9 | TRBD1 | TGTGCCAGCAGTCAGGGACAGAAGAACACTGAAGCTTTCTTT | CASSQGQKNTEAFF
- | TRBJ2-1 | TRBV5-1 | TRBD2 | TGCGCCAGCAGCTTGCGCCGTGGAGCGGGGGGCCACTACAATGAGCAGTTCTTC | CASSLRRGAGGHYNEQFF
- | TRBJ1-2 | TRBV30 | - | TGTGCCTGGGATAGGGACATTGTTGGCTACACCTTC | CAWDRDIVGYTF
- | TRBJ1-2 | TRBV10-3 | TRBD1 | TGTGCCATCAGTGACCCGGTGGGACAGGGGAATTTTGGTCGGGGCTACACCTTC | CAISDPVGQGNFGRGYTF
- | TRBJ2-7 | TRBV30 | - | TGTGCCTGGAGTGTAACGGTCGGGATGGAGCAGTACTTC | CAWSVTVGMEQYF
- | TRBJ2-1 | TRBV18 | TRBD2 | TGTGCCAGCTCACCGGGACTAGCGTCAATGAATGAGCAGTTCTTC | CASSPGLASMNEQFF
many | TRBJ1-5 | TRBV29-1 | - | TGCAGCGCCAGTGGGGGGAGCAATCAGCCCCAGCATTTT | CSASGGSNQPQHF
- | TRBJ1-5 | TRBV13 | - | TGTGCCAGCAGCTTAGGGTCAGGGGACAATCAGCCCCAGCATTTT | CASSLGSGDNQPQHF
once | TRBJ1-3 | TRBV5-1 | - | TGCGCCAGCAGCTTGGGAGGTGCTCGGGACACCATATATTTT | CASSLGGARDTIYF
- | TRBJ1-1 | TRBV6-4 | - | TGTGCCAGCAGTGTCAATTCGGGGACTGAAGCTTTCTTT | CASSVNSGTEAFF
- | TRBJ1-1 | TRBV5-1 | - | TGCGCCAGCACAAGCATACTGAACACTGAAGCTTTCTTT | CASTSILNTEAFF
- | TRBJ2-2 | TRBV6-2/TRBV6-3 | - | TGTGCCAGCAGTGCCTCCTCCAGGGGTGCCGGGGAGCTGTTTTTT | CASSASSRGAGELFF
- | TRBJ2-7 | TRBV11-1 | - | TGTGCCAGCAGCTTGGGGCTTCCTTCCTACGAGCAGTACTTC | CASSLGLPSYEQYF
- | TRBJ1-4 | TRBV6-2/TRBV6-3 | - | TGTGCCAGCAGTTACCACGGGGGGAGTGAAAAACTGTTTTTT | CASSYHGGSEKLFF
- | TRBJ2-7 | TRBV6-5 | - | TGTGCCAGCAGGGGTCCAGGGGCCACCTACGAGCAGTACTTC | CASRGPGATYEQYF
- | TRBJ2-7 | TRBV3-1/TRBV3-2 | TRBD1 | TGTGCCAGCAGCCCCCGACAGGGCTACGAGCAGTACTTC | CASSPRQGYEQYF
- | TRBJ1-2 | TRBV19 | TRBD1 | TGTGCCAGTAGTACATCGGACAGGGGAAGCTATGGCTACACCTTC | CASSTSDRGSYGYTF
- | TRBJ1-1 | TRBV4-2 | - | TGTGCCAGCAGCCAAGGGGTAGCCCTAAATATTGAAGCTTTCTTT | CASSQGVALNIEAFF
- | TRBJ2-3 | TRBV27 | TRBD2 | TGTGCCAGCAGTGGTGCGGGGGGGCTGGGTTTCACAGATACGCAGTATTTT | CASSGAGGLGFTDTQYF
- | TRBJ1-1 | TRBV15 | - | TGTGCCACCAGCAGAGATTTCAGGGGTGAAGCTTTCTTT | CATSRDFRGEAFF
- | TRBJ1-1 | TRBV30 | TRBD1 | TGTGCCTGGAGTCCCCACCCGACAGGGAAAGCTTTCTTT | CAWSPHPTGKAFF
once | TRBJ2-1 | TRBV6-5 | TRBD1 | TGTGCTACAATGAGGGACAGTGTCCTCTCGGGAGAGCAGTTCTTC | CATMRDSVLSGEQFF